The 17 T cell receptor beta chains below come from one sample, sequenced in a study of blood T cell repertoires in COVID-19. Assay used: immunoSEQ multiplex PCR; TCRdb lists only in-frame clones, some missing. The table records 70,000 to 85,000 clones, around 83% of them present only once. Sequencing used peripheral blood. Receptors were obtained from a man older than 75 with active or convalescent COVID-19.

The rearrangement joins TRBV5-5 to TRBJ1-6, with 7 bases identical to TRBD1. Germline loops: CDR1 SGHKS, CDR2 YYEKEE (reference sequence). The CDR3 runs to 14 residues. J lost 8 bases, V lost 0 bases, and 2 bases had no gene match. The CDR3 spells CASSLAGQYSPLHF. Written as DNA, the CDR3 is TGTGCCAGCAGCTTGGCGGGACAGTATTCACCCCTCCACTTT.

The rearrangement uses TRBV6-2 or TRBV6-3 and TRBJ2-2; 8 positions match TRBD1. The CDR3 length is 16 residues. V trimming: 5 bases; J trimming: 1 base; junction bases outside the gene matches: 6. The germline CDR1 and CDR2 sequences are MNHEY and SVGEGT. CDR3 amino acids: CASSDRGQGNTGELFF. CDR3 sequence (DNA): TGTGCCAGCAGTGATCGAGGACAGGGGAACACCGGGGAGCTGTTTTTT.

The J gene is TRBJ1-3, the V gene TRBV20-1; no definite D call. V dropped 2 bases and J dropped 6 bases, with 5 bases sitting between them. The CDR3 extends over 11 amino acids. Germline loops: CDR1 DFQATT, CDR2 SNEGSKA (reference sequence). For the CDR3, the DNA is TGCAGTGCTAGACAGGAAAACACCATATATTTT. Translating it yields CSARQENTIYF.

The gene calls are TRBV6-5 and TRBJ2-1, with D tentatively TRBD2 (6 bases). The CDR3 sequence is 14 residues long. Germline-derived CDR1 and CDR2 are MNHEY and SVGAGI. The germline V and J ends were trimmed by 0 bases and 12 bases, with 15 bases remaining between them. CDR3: CASSYSYSSDGQFF. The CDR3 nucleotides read TGTGCCAGCAGTTACTCCTACTCTAGCGATGGGCAGTTCTTC.

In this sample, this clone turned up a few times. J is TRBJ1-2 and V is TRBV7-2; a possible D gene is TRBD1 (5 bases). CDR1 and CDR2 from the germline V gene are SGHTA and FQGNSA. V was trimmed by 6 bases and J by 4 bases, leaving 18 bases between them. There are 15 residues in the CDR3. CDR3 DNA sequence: TGTGCCAGCAGTTATCCGGGACTCGACGTCTATGGCTACACCTTC. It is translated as CASSYPGLDVYGYTF.

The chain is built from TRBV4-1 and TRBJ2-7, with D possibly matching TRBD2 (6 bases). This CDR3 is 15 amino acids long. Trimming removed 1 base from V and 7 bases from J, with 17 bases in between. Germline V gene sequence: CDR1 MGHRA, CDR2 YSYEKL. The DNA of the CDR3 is TGCGCCAGCAGCCAAGGAACCGGGGTGCGGGAAGAGCAGTACTTC. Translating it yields CASSQGTGVREEQYF.

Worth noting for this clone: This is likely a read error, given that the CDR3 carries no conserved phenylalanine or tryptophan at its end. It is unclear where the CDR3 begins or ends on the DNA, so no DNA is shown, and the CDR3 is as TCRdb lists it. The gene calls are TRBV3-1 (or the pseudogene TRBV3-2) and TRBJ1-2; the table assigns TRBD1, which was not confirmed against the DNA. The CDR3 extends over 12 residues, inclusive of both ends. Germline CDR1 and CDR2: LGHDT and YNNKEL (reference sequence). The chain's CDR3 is CASSFMRQGFKL.

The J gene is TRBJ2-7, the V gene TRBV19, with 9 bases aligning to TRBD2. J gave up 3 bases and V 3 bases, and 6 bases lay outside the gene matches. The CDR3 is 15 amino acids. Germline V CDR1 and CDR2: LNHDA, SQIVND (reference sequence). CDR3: CASSIGLAGNYEQYF. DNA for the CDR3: TGTGCCAGTAGTATCGGGCTAGCGGGAAACTACGAGCAGTACTTC.

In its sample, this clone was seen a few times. Written as DNA, the CDR3 is TGTGCCAGCAGTTACGAATTAGTCCGACTGAGTCACACAGATACGCAGTATTTT. This sequence encodes CASSYELVRLSHTDTQYF. This chain joins TRBV6-2 or TRBV6-3 and TRBJ2-3; D remains ambiguous. CDR3 length: 18 residues. Germline assignment: CDR1 MNHEY and CDR2 SVGEGT. The V gene lost 2 bases and the J gene lost 2 bases, with 20 bases spanning the gap.

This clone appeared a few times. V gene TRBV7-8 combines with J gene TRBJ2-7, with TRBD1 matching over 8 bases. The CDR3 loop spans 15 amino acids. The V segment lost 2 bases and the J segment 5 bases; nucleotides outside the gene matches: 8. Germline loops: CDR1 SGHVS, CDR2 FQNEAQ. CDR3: CASSLLGQGANEQYF. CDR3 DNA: TGTGCCAGCAGCTTATTGGGCCAGGGGGCCAACGAGCAGTACTTC.

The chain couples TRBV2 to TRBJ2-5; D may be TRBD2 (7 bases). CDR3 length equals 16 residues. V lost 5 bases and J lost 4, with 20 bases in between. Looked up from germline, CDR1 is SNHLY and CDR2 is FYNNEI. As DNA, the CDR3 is TGTGCCAGCAGTCTCCAGGGGATGGGGGGGAGAGAGACCCAGTACTTC. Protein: CASSLQGMGGRETQYF.

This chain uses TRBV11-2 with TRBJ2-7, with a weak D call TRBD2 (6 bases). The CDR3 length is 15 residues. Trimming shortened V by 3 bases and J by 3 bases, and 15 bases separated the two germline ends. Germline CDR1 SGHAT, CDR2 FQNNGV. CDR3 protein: CASSFPRGVYYEQYF. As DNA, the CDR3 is TGTGCCAGCAGCTTCCCTCGCGGGGTTTACTACGAGCAGTACTTC.

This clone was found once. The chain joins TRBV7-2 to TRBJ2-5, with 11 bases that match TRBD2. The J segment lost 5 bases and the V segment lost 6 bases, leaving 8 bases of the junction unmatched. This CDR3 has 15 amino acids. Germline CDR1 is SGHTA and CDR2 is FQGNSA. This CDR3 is CASRQTSGIGETQYF. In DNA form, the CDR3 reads TGTGCCAGCAGGCAGACTAGCGGGATTGGGGAGACCCAGTACTTC.

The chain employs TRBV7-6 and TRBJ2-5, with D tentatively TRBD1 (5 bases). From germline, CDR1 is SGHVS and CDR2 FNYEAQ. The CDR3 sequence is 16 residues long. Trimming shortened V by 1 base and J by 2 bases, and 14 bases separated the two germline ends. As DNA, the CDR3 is TGTGCCAGCAGCTTAGGGGTCCAGGGATTACAAGAGACCCAGTACTTC. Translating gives CASSLGVQGLQETQYF. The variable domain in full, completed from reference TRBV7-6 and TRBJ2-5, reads GAGVSQSPRYKVTKRGQDVALRCDPISGHVSLYWYRQALGQGPEFLTYFNYEAQQDKSGLPNDRFSAERPEGSISTLTIQRTEQRDSAMYRCASSLGVQGLQETQYFGPGTRLLVL.

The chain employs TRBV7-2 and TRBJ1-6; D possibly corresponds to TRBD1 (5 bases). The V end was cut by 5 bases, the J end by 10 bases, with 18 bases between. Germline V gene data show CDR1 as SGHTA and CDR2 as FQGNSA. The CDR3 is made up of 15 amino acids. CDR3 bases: TGTGCCAGCAGCGTAGGTGCAGGGTCAAGGTCACCCCTCCACTTT. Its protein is CASSVGAGSRSPLHF.

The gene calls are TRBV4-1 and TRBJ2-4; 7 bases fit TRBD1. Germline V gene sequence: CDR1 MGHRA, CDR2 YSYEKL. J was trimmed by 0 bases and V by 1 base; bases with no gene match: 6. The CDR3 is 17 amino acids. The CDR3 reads CASSQVGTVLAKNIQYF. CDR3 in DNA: TGCGCCAGCAGCCAAGTCGGGACAGTTCTAGCCAAAAACATTCAGTACTTC.

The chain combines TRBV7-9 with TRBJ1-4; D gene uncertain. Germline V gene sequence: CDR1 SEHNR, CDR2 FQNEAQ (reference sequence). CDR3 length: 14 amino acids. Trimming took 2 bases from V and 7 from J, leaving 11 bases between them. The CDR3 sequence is CASSLYGEAEKLFF. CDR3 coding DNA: TGTGCCAGCAGCTTATATGGGGAGGCTGAAAAACTGTTTTTT.